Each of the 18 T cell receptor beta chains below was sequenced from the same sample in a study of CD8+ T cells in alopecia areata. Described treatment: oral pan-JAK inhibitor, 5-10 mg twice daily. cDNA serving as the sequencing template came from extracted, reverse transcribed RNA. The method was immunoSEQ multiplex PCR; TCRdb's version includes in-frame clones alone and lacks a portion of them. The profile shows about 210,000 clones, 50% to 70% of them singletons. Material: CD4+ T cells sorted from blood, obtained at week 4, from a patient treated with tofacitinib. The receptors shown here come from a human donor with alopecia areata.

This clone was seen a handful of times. The CDR3 DNA reads as TGCAGCGTTCGTCCCGGGACAGCTCGATCGGGGTCCTACGAGCAGTACTTC. This sequence encodes CSVRPGTARSGSYEQYF. The chain combines TRBV29-1 with TRBJ2-7, with 7 nucleotides matching TRBD1. V shed 5 bases, J shed 1 base, and the junction held 17 bases outside the gene matches. The V gene's germline CDR1 is SQVTM and CDR2 ANQGSEA. CDR3 length: 17 residues.

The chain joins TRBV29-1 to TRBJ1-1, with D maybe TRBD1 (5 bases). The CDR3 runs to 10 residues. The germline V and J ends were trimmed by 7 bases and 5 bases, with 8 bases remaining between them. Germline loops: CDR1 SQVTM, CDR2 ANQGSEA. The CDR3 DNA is TGCAGCGCTAGACAGACTGAAGCTTTCTTT. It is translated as CSARQTEAFF.

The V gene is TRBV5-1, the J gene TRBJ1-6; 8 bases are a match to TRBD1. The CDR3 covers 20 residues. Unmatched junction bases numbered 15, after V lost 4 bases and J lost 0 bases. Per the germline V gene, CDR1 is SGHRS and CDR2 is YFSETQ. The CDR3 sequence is CASSLGWQGASSSYNSPLHF. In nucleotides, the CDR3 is TGCGCCAGCAGCCTCGGATGGCAGGGGGCTAGCAGCTCCTATAATTCACCCCTCCACTTT.

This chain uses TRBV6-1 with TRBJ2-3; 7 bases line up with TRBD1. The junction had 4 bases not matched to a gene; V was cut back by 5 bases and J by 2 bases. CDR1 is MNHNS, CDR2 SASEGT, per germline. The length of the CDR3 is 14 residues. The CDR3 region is CASSWDRFTDTQYF. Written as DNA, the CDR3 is TGTGCCAGCAGTTGGGACAGATTCACAGATACGCAGTATTTT.

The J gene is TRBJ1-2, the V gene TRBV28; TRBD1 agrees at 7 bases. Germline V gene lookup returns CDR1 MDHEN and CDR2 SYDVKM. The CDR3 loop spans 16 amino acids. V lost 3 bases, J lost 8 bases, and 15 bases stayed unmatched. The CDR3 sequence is CASSFGSGGLTRGYTF. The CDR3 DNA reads TGTGCCAGCAGTTTCGGTTCAGGGGGATTAACGCGAGGCTACACCTTC.

The CDR3 region is CASSLLRGPDGYTF. CDR3 in DNA: TGTGCCAGCAGCTTATTAAGGGGGCCGGATGGCTACACCTTC. This chain joins TRBV11-2 and TRBJ1-2; 7 bases agree with TRBD1. V was clipped by 2 bases and J by 6 bases; unmatched bases: 6. Germline V gene data show CDR1 as SGHAT and CDR2 as FQNNGV. The CDR3 totals 14 residues.

The CDR3 loop reads CSVVVGVGEQYF. The DNA of the CDR3 is TGCAGCGTTGTGGTAGGGGTAGGCGAGCAGTACTTC. J is TRBJ2-7 and V is TRBV29-1; the D gene is possibly TRBD1 (5 bases). The CDR3 has 12 amino acids. V lost 4 bases and J lost 6, with 13 bases in between. The germline V gene encodes CDR1 SQVTM and CDR2 ANQGSEA.

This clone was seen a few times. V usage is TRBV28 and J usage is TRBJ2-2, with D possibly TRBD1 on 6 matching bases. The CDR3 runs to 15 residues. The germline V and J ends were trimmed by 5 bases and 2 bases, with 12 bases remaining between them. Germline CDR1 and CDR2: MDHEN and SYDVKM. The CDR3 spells CASSPWTDNTGELFF. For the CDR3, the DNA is TGTGCCAGCAGTCCATGGACAGACAACACCGGGGAGCTGTTTTTT.

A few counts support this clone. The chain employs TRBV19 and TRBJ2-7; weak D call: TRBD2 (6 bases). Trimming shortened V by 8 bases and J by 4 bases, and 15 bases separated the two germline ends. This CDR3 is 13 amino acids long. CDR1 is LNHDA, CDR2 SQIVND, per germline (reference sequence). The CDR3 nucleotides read TGTGCCAGTGGAGGGACGAGAATTTACGAGCAGTACTTC. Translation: CASGGTRIYEQYF.

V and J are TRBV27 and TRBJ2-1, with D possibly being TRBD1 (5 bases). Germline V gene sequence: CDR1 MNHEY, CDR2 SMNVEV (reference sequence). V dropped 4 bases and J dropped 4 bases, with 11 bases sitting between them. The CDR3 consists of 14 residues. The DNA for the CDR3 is TGTGCCAGCAGTTCCTCGACAGTTTACAATGAGCAGTTCTTC. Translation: CASSSSTVYNEQFF.

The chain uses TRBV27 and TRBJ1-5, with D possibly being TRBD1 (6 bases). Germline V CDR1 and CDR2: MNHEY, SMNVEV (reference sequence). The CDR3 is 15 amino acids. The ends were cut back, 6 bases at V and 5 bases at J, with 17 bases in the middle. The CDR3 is CASRTTGTSYQPQHF. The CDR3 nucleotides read TGTGCCAGCAGAACCACCGGGACATCATATCAGCCCCAGCATTTT.

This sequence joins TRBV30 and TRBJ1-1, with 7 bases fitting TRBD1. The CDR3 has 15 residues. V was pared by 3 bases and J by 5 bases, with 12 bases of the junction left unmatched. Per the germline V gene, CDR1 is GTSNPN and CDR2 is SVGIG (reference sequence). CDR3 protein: CAWRPRGSVATEAFF. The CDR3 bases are TGTGCCTGGAGACCCAGGGGGAGCGTCGCAACTGAAGCTTTCTTT.

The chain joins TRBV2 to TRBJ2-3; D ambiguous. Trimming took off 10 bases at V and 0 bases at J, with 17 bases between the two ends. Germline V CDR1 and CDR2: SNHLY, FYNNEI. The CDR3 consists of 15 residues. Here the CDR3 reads CATTLDGRSTDTQYF. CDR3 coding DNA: TGTGCCACCACTCTCGACGGGCGGAGCACAGATACGCAGTATTTT.

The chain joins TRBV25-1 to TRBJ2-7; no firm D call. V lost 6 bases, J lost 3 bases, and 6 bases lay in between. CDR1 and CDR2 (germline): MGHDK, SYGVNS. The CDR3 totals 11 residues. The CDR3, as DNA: TGTGCCAGCAGAAATAGCTACGAGCAGTACTTC. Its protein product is CASRNSYEQYF.

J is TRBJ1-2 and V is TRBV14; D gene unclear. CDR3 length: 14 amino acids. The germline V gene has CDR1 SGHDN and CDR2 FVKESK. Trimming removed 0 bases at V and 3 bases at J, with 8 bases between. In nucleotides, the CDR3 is TGTGCCAGCAGCCAAGATGCCGGGTACTATGGCTACACCTTC. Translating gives CASSQDAGYYGYTF.

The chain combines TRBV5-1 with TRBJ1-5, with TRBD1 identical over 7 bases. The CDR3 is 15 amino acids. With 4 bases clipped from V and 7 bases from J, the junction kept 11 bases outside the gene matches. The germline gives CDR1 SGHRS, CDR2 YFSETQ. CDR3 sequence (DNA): TGCGCCAGCAGCCCCGACACAGGGGAAGAGCAGCCCCAGCATTTT. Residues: CASSPDTGEEQPQHF.

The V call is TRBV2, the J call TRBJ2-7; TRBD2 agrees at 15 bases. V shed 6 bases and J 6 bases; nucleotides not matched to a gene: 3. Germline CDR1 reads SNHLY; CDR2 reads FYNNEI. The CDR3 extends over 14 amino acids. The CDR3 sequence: CASSWTSGGGEQYF. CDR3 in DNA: TGTGCCAGCAGCTGGACTAGCGGGGGGGGCGAGCAGTACTTC.

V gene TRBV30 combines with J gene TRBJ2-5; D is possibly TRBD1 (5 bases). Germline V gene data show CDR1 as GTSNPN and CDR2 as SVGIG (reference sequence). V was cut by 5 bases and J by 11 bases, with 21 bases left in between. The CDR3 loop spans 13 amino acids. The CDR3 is CAWSGQTTMEQYF. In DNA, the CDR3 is TGTGCCTGGTCCGGACAAACTACTATGGAGCAGTACTTC.